These 21 T cell receptor beta chains originate from one sample sequenced in a study of cytomegalovirus exposure and HLA in healthy donors. Amplification used 60 Vbeta primers and 13 Jbeta primers. Produced via immunoSEQ multiplex PCR; TCRdb's table is partial and in-frame only. The data show around 150,000 clones, 75% seen once. Specimen: PBMCs. These TCRs come from a male donor in good health and CMV-seronegative.

The V call is TRBV11-2, the J call TRBJ1-1; the D gene is possibly TRBD1 (5 bases). Germline V lookup: CDR1 SGHAT, CDR2 FQNNGV. This CDR3 has 14 amino acids. Deletions cut 6 bases from V and 0 bases from J, with 11 bases between. This CDR3 is CASRPTVMNTEAFF. DNA for the CDR3: TGTGCCAGCAGGCCGACAGTGATGAACACTGAAGCTTTCTTT. The full variable domain, in which reference TRBV11-2 and TRBJ1-1 provide the parts outside the CDR3, is EAGVAQSPRYKIIEKRQSVAFWCNPISGHATLYWYQQILGQGPKLLIQFQNNGVVDDSQLPKDRFSAERLKGVDSTLKIQPAKLEDSAVYLCASRPTVMNTEAFFGQGTRLTVV.

Written as DNA, the CDR3 is TGCGCCAGCAGCCAAGTCGGGGGGCTCTTCGAAGCTTTCTTT. Protein product: CASSQVGGLFEAFF. The rearrangement uses TRBV4-1 and TRBJ1-1, with D maybe TRBD1 (6 bases). V was cut by 1 base and J by 8 bases, with 14 bases left in between. CDR1 is MGHRA, CDR2 YSYEKL, per germline. The CDR3 is 14 residues long.

As for this clone: A junction end diverges from the germline sequence, so it may reflect a read error. The chain is built from TRBV2 and TRBJ2-4, with D tentatively TRBD2 (6 bases). Germline lookup yields CDR1 SNHLY and CDR2 FYNNEI. The CDR3 loop spans 11 amino acids. As DNA, the CDR3 is TGTGCCAGCGGGGCGGGGTGGGTTCAAGACTTC. Translating gives CASGAGWVQDF. The entire variable domain, with the rest obtained from reference TRBV2 and TRBJ2-4, is as follows: EPEVTQTPSHQVTQMGQEVILRCVPISNHLYFYWYRQILGQKVEFLVSFYNNEISEKSEIFDDQFSVERPDGSNFTLKIRSTKLEDSAMYFCASGAGWVQDFGAGTRLSVL.

This clone was found a few times. The chain carries TRBV28 and TRBJ1-4; 10 bases line up with TRBD1. The germline V gene encodes CDR1 MDHEN and CDR2 SYDVKM. This CDR3 has 17 residues. Trimming cost V 7 bases and J 5 bases; bases outside gene matches: 13. The CDR3 coding sequence is TGTGCCAGCACCTCACGGGGACAGGGGTTTACCAATGAAAAACTGTTTTTT. Protein product: CASTSRGQGFTNEKLFF. Combining the CDR3 with reference TRBV28 and TRBJ1-4 gives the whole variable domain DVKVTQSSRYLVKRTGEKVFLECVQDMDHENMFWYRQDPGLGLRLIYFSYDVKMKEKGDIPEGYSVSREKKERFSLILESASTNQTSMYLCASTSRGQGFTNEKLFFGSGTQLSVL.

This sequence joins TRBV18 and TRBJ2-6; 9 bases are shared with TRBD2. The V gene end was trimmed by 5 bases and the J gene end by 3 bases; junction bases not matched to a gene: 8. The length of the CDR3 is 17 residues. CDR1 is KGHSH and CDR2 is LQKENI in the germline V gene. CDR3 in amino acids: CASSSIAGAGGANVLTF. In DNA form, the CDR3 reads TGTGCCAGCTCATCAATAGCGGGAGCTGGTGGGGCCAACGTCCTGACTTTC.

This chain uses TRBV5-6 with TRBJ1-2; TRBD1 aligns across 12 bases. This CDR3 is built from 17 residues. Germline values: CDR1 SGHDT, CDR2 YYEEEE. Trimming removed 4 bases from V and 0 bases from J; junction bases left unmatched: 7. Here the CDR3 reads CASSQTGTGGSNYGYTF. The CDR3 nucleotides are TGTGCCAGCAGCCAAACCGGGACAGGGGGCTCTAACTATGGCTACACCTTC.

The chain combines TRBV5-4 with TRBJ2-1; TRBD2 matches at 11 bases. The V segment lost 3 bases and the J segment 4 bases; nucleotides outside the gene matches: 3. Germline assignment: CDR1 SGHNT and CDR2 YYREEE (reference sequence). This CDR3 comprises 15 residues. Here the CDR3 DNA reads TGTGCCAGCAGCTCTACTAGCGGGGGATACAATGAGCAGTTCTTC. Translation: CASSSTSGGYNEQFF.

This chain joins TRBV9 and TRBJ1-4, with 10 bases fitting TRBD1. Germline assignment: CDR1 SGDLS and CDR2 YYNGEE. V was clipped by 5 bases and J by 8 bases; unmatched bases: 6. CDR3 length equals 14 residues. The CDR3 is CASSRQGALEKLFF. The CDR3 region has the DNA TGTGCCAGCAGTCGACAGGGGGCATTGGAAAAACTGTTTTTT.

The CDR3 region is CASSYSGGGTDSGANVLTF. The CDR3 coding sequence is TGTGCCAGCAGTTACTCGGGGGGAGGGACTGACTCTGGGGCCAACGTCCTGACTTTC. This chain uses TRBV6-7 with TRBJ2-6; TRBD2 aligns across 7 bases. TRBV6-7 is an ORF for which the function is uncertain. The CDR3 has 19 residues. Trimming cost V 0 bases and J 0 bases; bases outside gene matches: 8.

The chain combines TRBV10-3 with TRBJ2-7; no definite D call. CDR1 and CDR2 (germline): ENHRY, SYGVKD. Trimming removed 0 bases at V and 3 bases at J, with 6 bases between. There are 13 residues in the CDR3. CDR3 sequence (DNA): TGTGCCATCAGTGAGTCGGCAAGCTACGAGCAGTACTTC. Translation gives CAISESASYEQYF.

The genes are TRBV7-8 and TRBJ1-1; 8 bases fit TRBD1. This CDR3 spans 13 amino acids. V trimming: 5 bases; J trimming: 3 bases; junction bases outside the gene matches: 2. Germline V CDR1 and CDR2: SGHVS, FQNEAQ. Here the CDR3 DNA reads TGTGCCAGCAGCAAACAGGGGGACACTGAAGCTTTCTTT. Its translation: CASSKQGDTEAFF.

DNA for the CDR3: TGTGCCAGCAGCTTTCGGGGGGAGTCTGGTGAGCAGTTCTTC. Encoded protein: CASSFRGESGEQFF. This chain uses TRBV7-3 with TRBJ2-1; 7 bases map to TRBD2. Germline assignment: CDR1 SGHTA and CDR2 FQGTGA. With V trimmed by 3 bases and J by 9 bases, 8 bases remained unmatched. This CDR3 region has 14 residues.

The V gene is TRBV10-3, the J gene TRBJ2-3; 9 bases map to TRBD2. Germline assignment: CDR1 ENHRY and CDR2 SYGVKD. This CDR3 spans 14 amino acids. V shed 4 bases and J 6 bases; nucleotides not matched to a gene: 5. The CDR3 here is CAISGVAGADTQYF. The CDR3 DNA sequence: TGTGCCATCAGTGGAGTAGCGGGAGCGGATACGCAGTATTTT.

This chain links TRBV18 with TRBJ2-2, with 7 bases aligning to TRBD2. Unmatched junction bases numbered 3, after V lost 0 bases and J lost 5 bases. The CDR3 has 15 amino acids. Germline V gene data show CDR1 as KGHSH and CDR2 as LQKENI. CDR3 sequence reads: CASSPPSGGTGELFF. Written as DNA, the CDR3 is TGTGCCAGCTCACCACCCTCCGGGGGGACCGGGGAGCTGTTTTTT.

The V and J genes are TRBV19 and TRBJ1-5; tentatively, D is TRBD1 (5 bases). CDR1 is LNHDA and CDR2 is SQIVND in the germline V gene (reference sequence). This CDR3 comprises 13 residues. Deletions cut 2 bases from V and 4 bases from J, with 6 bases between. CDR3: CASSIRGNQPQHF. The CDR3 region has the DNA TGTGCCAGTAGTATACGGGGGAATCAGCCCCAGCATTTT. The variable domain in full, with the rest retrieved from reference TRBV19 and TRBJ1-5, is DGGITQSPKYLFRKEGQNVTLSCEQNLNHDAMYWYRQDPGQGLRLIYYSQIVNDFQKGDIAEGYSVSREKKESFPLTVTSAQKNPTAFYLCASSIRGNQPQHFGDGTRLSIL.

This chain connects TRBV27 to TRBJ2-2; a weak D match, TRBD2 (7 bases). V was shortened by 5 bases and J by 4 bases, with 14 bases between the two germline ends. The CDR3 extends over 15 amino acids. Germline assignment: CDR1 MNHEY and CDR2 SMNVEV (reference sequence). The CDR3 coding sequence is TGTGCCAGCAGTGGGGGCGGGGGTCGCACCGGGGAGCTGTTTTTT. Protein: CASSGGGGRTGELFF.

V gene TRBV9 combines with J gene TRBJ2-1; D is unclear. Germline V gene data show CDR1 as SGDLS and CDR2 as YYNGEE. The germline V and J ends were trimmed by 4 bases and 6 bases, with 14 bases remaining between them. CDR3 length equals 14 residues. CDR3 nucleotides: TGTGCCAGCAGCTGGTCGGCTAGTTTCAATGAGCAGTTCTTC. This translates into CASSWSASFNEQFF.

The chain uses TRBV6-4 and TRBJ2-3, with 9 bases fitting TRBD2. Germline V gives CDR1 MRHNA, CDR2 SNTAGT. This CDR3 is built from 16 residues. The trim removed 3 bases at V and 0 bases at J, leaving 4 bases unmatched. In DNA form, the CDR3 reads TGTGCCAGCAGTGAAACTAGCGGGTCTAGCACAGATACGCAGTATTTT. Its protein is CASSETSGSSTDTQYF.

The chain joins TRBV10-3 to TRBJ1-2; 8 bases match TRBD1. V lost 0 bases and J lost 7; bases outside the gene matches: 4. The CDR3 totals 14 residues. CDR1 is ENHRY, CDR2 SYGVKD, per germline. This chain's CDR3 is CAISESTGGSGYTF. CDR3 nucleotide sequence: TGTGCCATCAGTGAGTCCACAGGGGGAAGTGGCTACACCTTC.

The CDR3 protein is CASSRAGGISGNTIYF. The DNA of the CDR3 is TGCGCCAGCAGCCGGGCGGGGGGGATCTCCGGAAACACCATATATTTT. This rearrangement joins TRBV5-1 to TRBJ1-3; weak D call: TRBD1 (5 bases). Trimming pared 4 bases from V and 4 bases from J, leaving 18 bases between. Germline V gene data show CDR1 as SGHRS and CDR2 as YFSETQ. The CDR3 consists of 16 residues.

This clone occurred a few times. The chain carries TRBV20-1 and TRBJ2-3; D is uncertain. V lost 4 bases, J lost 5 bases, and 4 bases lay in between. There are 10 residues in the CDR3. Per the germline V gene, CDR1 is DFQATT and CDR2 is SNEGSKA (reference sequence). The CDR3 nucleotides read TGCAGTGCTAAGAGAGATACGCAGTATTTT. Encoded protein: CSAKRDTQYF.